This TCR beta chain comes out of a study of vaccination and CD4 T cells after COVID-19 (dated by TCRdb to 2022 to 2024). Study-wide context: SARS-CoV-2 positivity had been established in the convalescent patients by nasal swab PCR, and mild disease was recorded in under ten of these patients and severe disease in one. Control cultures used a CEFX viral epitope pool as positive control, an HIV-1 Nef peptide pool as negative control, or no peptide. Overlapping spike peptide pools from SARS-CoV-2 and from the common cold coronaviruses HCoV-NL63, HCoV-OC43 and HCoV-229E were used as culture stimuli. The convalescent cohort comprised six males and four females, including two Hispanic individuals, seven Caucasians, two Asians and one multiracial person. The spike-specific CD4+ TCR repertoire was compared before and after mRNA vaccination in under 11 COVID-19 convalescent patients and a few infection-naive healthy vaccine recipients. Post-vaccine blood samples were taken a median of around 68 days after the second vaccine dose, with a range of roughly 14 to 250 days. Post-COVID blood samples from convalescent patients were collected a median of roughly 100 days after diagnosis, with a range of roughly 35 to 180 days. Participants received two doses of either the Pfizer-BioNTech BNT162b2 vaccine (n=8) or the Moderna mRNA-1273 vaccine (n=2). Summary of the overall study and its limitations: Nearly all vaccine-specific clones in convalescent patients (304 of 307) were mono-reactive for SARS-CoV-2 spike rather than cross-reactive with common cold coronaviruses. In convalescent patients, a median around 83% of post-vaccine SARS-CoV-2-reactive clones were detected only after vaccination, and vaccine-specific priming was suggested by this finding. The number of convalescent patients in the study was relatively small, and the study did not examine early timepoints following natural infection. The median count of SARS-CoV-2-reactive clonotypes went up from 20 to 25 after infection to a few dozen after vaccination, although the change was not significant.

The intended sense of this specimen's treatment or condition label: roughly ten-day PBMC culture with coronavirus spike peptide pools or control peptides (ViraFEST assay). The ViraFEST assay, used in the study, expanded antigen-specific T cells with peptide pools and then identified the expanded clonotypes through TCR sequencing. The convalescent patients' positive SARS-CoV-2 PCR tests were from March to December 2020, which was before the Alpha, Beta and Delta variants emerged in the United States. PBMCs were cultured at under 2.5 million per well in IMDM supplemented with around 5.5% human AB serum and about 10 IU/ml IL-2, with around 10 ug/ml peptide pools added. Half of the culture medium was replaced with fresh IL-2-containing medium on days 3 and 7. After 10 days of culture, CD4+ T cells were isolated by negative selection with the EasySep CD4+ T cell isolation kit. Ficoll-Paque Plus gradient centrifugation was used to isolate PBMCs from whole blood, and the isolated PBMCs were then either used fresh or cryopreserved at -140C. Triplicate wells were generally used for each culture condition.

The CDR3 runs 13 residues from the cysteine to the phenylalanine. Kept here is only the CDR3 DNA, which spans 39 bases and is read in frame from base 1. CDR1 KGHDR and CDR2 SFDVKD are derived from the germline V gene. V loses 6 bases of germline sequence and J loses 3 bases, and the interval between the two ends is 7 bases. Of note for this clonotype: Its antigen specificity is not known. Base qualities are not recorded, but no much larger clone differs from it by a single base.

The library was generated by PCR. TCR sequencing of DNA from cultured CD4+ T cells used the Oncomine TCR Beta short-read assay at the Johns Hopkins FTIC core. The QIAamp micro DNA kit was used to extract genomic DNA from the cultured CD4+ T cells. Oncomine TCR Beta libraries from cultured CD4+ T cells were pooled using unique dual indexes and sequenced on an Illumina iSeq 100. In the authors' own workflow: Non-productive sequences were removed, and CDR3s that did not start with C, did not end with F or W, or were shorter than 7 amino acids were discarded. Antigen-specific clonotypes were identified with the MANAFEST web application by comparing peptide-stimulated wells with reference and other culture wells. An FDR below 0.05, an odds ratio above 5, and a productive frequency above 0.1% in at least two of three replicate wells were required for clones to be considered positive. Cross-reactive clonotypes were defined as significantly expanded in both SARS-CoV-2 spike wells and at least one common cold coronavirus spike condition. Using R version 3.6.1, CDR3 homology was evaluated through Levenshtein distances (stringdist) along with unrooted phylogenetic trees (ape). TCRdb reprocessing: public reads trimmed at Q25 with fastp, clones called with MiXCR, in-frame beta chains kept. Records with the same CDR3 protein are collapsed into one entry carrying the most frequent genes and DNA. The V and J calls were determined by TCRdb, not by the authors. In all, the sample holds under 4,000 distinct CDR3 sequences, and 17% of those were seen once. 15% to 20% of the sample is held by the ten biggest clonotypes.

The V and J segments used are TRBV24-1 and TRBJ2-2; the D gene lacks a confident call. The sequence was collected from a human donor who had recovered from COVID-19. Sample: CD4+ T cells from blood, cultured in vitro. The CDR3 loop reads CATSLSDTGELFF. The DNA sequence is TGTGCCACCAGTTTATCCGACACCGGGGAGCTGTTTTTT.